This T cell receptor beta chain emerged from a study of technical replicates of blood from several donors. The assay was immunoSEQ multiplex PCR, and TCRdb's table has in-frame clones only and misses some. The sample gives approximately 92,000 clones, approximately 95% of which show up once; roughly 0.21% is in the top ten. Germline values: CDR1 SGHVS, CDR2 FQNEAQ. V lost 2 bases and J 0 bases, leaving 11 bases between the germline ends. The CDR3 consists of 17 residues. The clonotype comes from a human donor in good health. The V and J genes are TRBV7-8 and TRBJ2-6, with D possibly matching TRBD1 (6 bases). The sequenced sample consisted of T cells isolated from PBMCs. The CDR3 coding sequence is TGTGCCAGCAGCTTACCCAGGACAGACTCTGGGGCCAACGTCCTGACTTTC. This gives the protein CASSLPRTDSGANVLTF. The full variable domain, in which reference TRBV7-8 and TRBJ2-6 provide the parts outside the CDR3, is GAGVSQSPRYKVAKRGQDVALRCDPISGHVSLFWYQQALGQGPEFLTYFQNEAQLDKSGLPSDRFFAERPEGSVSTLKIQRTQQEDSAVYLCASSLPRTDSGANVLTFGAGSRLTVL.